Below, one T cell receptor (beta chain) is given with its context. What it binds is not known. This record belongs to a study of beta chain features in type 1 diabetes. Trimming cost V 1 base and J 0 bases, with 14 bases left between them. Germline lookup yields CDR1 LGHNA and CDR2 YSLEER. The CDR3 contains 17 residues. A heparinised blood draw that averaged around 100 mL was obtained once from each donor. Reverse transcription of all isolated RNA meant that expressed TCRB transcripts were sequenced. The study sequenced naive, central memory and regulatory T cell samples to an average of about 3.8 million reads. TCRdb's table, derived via immunoSEQ multiplex PCR, lists solely in-frame clones and lacks some. The table lists around 300,000 clones, about 10% of them singletons. Study-wide points: These data did not resolve whether HLA type affects TCRB rearrangement.

The chain employs TRBV4-3 and TRBJ2-3, with a possible D match to TRBD2 (5 bases). The clonotype originates from a young woman in good health. The sample comprised naive CD4+ T cells from blood. The CDR3 loop reads CASSQGAHSGSTDTQYF. The CDR3 DNA reads TGCGCCAGCAGCCAAGGTGCCCACAGCGGCAGCACAGATACGCAGTATTTT.